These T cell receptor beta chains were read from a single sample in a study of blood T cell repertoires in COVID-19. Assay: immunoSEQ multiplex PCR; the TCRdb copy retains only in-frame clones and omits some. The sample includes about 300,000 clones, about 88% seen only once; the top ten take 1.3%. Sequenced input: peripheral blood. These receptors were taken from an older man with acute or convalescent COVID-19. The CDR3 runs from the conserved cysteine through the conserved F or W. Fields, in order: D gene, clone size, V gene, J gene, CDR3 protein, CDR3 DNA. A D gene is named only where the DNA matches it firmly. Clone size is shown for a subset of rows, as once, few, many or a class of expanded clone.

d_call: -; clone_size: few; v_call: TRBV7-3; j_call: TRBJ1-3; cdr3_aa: CASSNGVGGNTIYF; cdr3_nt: TGTGCCAGCAGCAACGGGGTTGGAGGAAACACCATATATTTT
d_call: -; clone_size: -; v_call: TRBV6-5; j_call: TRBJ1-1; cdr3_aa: CASSQWTEAFF; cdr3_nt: TGTGCCAGCAGTCAGTGGACTGAAGCTTTCTTT
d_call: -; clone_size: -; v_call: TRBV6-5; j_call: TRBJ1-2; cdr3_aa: CASGRGGGYTF; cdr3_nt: TGTGCCAGCGGAAGGGGGGGAGGCTACACCTTC
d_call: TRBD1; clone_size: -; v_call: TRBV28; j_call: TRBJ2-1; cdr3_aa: CASRQGGNEQFF; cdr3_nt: TGTGCCAGCAGACAGGGGGGCAATGAGCAGTTCTTC
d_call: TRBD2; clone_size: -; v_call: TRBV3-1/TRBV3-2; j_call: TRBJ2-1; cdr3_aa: CASSRIPAGEGEQFF; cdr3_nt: TGTGCCAGCAGCCGAATTCCAGCGGGAGAAGGTGAGCAGTTCTTC
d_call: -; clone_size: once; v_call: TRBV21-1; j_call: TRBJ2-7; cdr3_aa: CASTRGPGPGLAQYCTYYYYEQYF; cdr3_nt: TGTGCCAGCACCAGGGGTCCAGGGCCGGGACTAGCCCAATATTGCACCTACTACTACTACGAGCAGTACTTC
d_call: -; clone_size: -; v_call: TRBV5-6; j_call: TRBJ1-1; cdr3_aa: CASTRPSGTEAFF; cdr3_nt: TGTGCCAGCACTCGCCCCTCGGGGACTGAAGCTTTCTTT
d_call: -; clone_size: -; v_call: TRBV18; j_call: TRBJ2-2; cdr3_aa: CASSPLGRPTLNTGELFF; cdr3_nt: TGTGCCAGCTCACCACTGGGGAGGCCGACCTTGAACACCGGGGAGCTGTTTTTT
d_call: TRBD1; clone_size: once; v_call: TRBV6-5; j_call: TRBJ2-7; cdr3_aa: CASSYSQGAEQYF; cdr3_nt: TGTGCCAGCAGTTACTCGCAGGGGGCCGAGCAGTACTTC
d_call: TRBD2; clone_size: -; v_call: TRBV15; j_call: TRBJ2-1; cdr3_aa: CATSRASGTSGRSNEQFF; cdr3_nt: TGTGCCACCAGCAGAGCCTCCGGGACTAGCGGGAGGAGCAATGAGCAGTTCTTC
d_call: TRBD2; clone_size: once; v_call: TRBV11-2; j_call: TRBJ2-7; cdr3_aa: CASSLEGLAVYEQYF; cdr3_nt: TGTGCCAGCAGCTTAGAGGGACTAGCGGTCTACGAGCAGTACTTC
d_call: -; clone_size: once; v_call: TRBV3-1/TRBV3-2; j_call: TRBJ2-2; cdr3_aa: CASSPRGEELFF; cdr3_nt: TGTGCCAGCAGCCCACGAGGAGAGGAGCTGTTTTTT
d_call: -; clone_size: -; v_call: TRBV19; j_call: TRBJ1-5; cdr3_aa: CASRSGGGANNQPQHF; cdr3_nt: TGTGCCAGTAGATCCGGAGGAGGGGCGAACAATCAGCCCCAGCATTTT
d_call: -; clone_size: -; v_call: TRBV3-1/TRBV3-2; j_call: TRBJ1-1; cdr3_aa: CASSQVSENTEAFF; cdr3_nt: TGTGCCAGCAGCCAAGTTAGTGAAAACACTGAAGCTTTCTTT
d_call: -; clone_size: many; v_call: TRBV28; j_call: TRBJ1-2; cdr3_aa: CASSLFQGWRYGYTF; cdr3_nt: TGTGCCAGCAGTTTATTTCAGGGATGGCGGTATGGCTACACCTTC
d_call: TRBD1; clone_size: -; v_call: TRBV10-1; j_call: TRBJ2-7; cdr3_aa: CASSEIRDRGITYEQYF; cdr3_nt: TGCGCCAGCAGTGAGATCCGGGACAGGGGGATCACCTACGAGCAGTACTTC
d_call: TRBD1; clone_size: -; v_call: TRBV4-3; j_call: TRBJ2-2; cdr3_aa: CASAGGGELFF; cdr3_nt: TGCGCCAGTGCAGGGGGCGGGGAGCTGTTTTTT
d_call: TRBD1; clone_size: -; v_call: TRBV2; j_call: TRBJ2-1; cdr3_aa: CASTDRGQGTQFF; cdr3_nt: TGTGCCAGCACGGACCGGGGACAGGGAACGCAGTTCTTC
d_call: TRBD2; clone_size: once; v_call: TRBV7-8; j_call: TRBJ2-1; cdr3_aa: CASIRPGGGYNEQFF; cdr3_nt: TGTGCCAGCATCCGGCCCGGGGGGGGCTACAATGAGCAGTTCTTC
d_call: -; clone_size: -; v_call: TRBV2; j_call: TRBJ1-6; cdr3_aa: CASEQGLNSPLHF; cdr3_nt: TGTGCCAGCGAGCAGGGACTTAATTCACCCCTCCACTTT
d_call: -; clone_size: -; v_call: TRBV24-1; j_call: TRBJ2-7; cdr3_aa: CATSEAGGREQYF; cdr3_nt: TGTGCCACCAGTGAGGCAGGGGGGCGCGAGCAGTACTTC
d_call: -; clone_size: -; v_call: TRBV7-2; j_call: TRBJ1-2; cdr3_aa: CASSLTDVYGYTF; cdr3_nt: TGTGCCAGCAGCTTAACAGATGTCTATGGCTACACCTTC
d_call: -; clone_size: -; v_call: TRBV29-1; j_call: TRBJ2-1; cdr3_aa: CSVEERFNEQFF; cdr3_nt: TGCAGCGTTGAAGAACGGTTCAATGAGCAGTTCTTC
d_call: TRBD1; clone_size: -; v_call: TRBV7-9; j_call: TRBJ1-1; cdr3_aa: CASSLNRGQYTEAFF; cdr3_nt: TGTGCCAGCAGCCTAAACAGGGGGCAGTACACTGAAGCTTTCTTT
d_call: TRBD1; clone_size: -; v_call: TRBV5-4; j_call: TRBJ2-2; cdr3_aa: CASSGQGANTGELFF; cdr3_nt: TGTGCCAGCAGCGGACAGGGGGCGAACACCGGGGAGCTGTTTTTT
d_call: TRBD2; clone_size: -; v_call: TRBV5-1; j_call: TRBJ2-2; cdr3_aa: CASSPGGSGSWTGELFF; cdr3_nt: TGCGCCAGCAGCCCAGGTGGTAGCGGGAGTTGGACCGGGGAGCTGTTTTTT
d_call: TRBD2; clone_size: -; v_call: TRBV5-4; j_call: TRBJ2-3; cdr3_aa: CASSLERGHNTQYF; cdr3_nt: TGTGCCAGCAGCTTGGAGCGGGGGCATAATACGCAGTATTTT
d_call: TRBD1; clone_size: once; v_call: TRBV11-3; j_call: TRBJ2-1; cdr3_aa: CASSLGQGAYEQFF; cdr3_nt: TGTGCCAGCAGCTTGGGGCAGGGGGCCTATGAGCAGTTCTTC
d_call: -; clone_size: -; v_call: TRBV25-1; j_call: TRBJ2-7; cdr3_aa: CASSRTPNEQYF; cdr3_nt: TGTGCCAGCAGTAGGACTCCCAACGAGCAGTACTTC
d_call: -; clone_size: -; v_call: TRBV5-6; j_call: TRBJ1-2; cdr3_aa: CASSAQAGSGYTF; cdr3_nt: TGTGCCAGCAGCGCACAGGCAGGTTCAGGCTACACCTTC
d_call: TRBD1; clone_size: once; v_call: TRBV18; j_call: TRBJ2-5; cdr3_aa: CASSSGTGSYQETQYF; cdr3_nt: TGTGCCAGCTCCTCCGGGACAGGGTCGTACCAAGAGACCCAGTACTTC
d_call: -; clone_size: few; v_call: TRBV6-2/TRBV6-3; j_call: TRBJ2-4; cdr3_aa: CASSYSRTATLAKNIQYF; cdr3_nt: TGTGCCAGCAGTTACTCCCGGACAGCGACTCTAGCCAAAAACATTCAGTACTTC
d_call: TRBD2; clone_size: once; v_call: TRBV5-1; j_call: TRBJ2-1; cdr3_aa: CASSLAVAGEYEQFF; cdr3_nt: TGCGCCAGCAGCTTGGCGGTAGCGGGAGAATATGAGCAGTTCTTC
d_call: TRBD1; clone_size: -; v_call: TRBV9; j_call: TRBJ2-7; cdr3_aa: CASSVRTGNEQYF; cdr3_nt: TGTGCCAGCAGCGTCAGGACAGGGAACGAGCAGTACTTC
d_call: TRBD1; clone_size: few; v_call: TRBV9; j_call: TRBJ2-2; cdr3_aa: CASSYYQGATGELFF; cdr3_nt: TGTGCCAGCAGCTATTATCAGGGGGCAACCGGGGAGCTGTTTTTT
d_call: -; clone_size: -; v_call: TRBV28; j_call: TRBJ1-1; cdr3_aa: CASSLGGGQGMNTEAFF; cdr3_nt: TGTGCCAGCAGTCTAGGAGGTGGTCAGGGGATGAACACTGAAGCTTTCTTT
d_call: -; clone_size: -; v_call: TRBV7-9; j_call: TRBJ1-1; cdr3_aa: CASSLGGGTFF; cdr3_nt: TGTGCCAGCAGCTTAGGAGGGGGAACTTTCTTT
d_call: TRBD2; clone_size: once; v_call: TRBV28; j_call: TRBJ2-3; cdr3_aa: CASSPPGLAADTQYF; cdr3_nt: TGTGCCAGCAGTCCCCCGGGACTAGCCGCAGATACGCAGTATTTT
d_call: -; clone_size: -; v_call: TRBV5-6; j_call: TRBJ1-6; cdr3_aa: CASSLAGINSPLHF; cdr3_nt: TGTGCCAGCAGCTTGGCGGGGATTAATTCACCCCTCCACTTT
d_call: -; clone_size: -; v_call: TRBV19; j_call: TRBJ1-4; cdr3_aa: CASRDSNEKLFF; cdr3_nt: TGTGCCAGCCGGGACTCTAATGAAAAACTGTTTTTT
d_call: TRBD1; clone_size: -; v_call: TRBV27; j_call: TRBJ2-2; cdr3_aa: CASSRSGTGVPGELFF; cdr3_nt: TGTGCCAGCAGTCGATCCGGGACAGGGGTCCCCGGGGAGCTGTTTTTT
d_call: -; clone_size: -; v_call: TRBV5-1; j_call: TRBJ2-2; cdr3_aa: CASSFLDPGSNTGELFF; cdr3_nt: TGCGCCAGCAGCTTCTTGGATCCGGGGTCGAACACCGGGGAGCTGTTTTTT
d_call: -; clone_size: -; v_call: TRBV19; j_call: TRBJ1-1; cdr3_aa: CASSIVTGSYTEAFF; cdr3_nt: TGTGCCAGTAGTATAGTTACCGGTTCTTACACTGAAGCTTTCTTT
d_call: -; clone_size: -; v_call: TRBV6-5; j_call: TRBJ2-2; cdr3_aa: CASRLGGTGELFF; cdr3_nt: TGTGCCAGCAGGCTAGGTGGTACCGGGGAGCTGTTTTTT
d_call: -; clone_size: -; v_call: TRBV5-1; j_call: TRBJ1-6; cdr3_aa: CASSLEVGQNELHF; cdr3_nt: TGCGCCAGCAGCTTGGAAGTCGGTCAAAATGAGCTCCACTTT
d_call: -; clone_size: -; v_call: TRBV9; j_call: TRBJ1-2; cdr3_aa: CASSSDTGYGYTF; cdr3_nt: TGTGCCAGCAGCTCCGACACCGGCTATGGCTACACCTTC
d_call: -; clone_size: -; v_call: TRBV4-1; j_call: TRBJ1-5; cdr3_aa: CASSQVGRSDQPQHF; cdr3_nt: TGCGCCAGCAGCCAAGTGGGGCGGTCTGATCAGCCCCAGCATTTT
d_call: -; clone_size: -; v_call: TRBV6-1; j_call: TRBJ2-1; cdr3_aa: CASSENGRDYNEQFF; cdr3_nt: TGTGCCAGCAGTGAAAATGGCAGGGACTACAATGAGCAGTTCTTC
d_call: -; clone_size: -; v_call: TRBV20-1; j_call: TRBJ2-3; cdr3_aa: CSASQGFSTDTQYF; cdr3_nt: TGCAGTGCTAGTCAGGGATTCAGCACAGATACGCAGTATTTT
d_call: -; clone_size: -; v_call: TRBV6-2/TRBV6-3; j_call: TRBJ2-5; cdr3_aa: CASSWRETQYF; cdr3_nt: TGTGCCAGCAGTTGGAGGGAGACCCAGTACTTC
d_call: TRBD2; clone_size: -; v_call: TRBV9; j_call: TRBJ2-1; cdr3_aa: CASSASGFSYNEQFF; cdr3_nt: TGTGCCAGCAGCGCTAGCGGTTTCTCCTACAATGAGCAGTTCTTC
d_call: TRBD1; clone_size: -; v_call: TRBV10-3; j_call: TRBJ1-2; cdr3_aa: CAISSTGKVGYTF; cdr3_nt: TGTGCCATCAGTTCGACAGGGAAGGTTGGCTACACCTTC
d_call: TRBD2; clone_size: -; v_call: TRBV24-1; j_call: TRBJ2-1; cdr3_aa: CATSDSGLAGGYNEQFF; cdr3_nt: TGTGCCACCAGTGATTCGGGACTAGCGGGAGGCTACAATGAGCAGTTCTTC
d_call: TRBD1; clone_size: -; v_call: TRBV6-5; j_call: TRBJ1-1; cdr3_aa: CASSHRGSDTEAFF; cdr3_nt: TGTGCCAGCAGCCACAGGGGGTCGGACACTGAAGCTTTCTTT
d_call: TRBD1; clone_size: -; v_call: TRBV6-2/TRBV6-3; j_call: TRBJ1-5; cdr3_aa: CASSYGSGGPGPQHF; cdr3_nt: TGTGCCAGCAGTTACGGATCAGGGGGCCCAGGGCCCCAGCATTTT
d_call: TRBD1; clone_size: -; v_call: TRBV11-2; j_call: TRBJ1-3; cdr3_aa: CASSLSPGAGGSGNTIYF; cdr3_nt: TGTGCCAGCAGCTTATCCCCAGGGGCAGGGGGGTCTGGAAACACCATATATTTT